Listed below are T cell receptor beta chains from one sample, sequenced in a study of cytomegalovirus exposure and HLA in healthy donors. Sequencing was performed with immunoSEQ multiplex PCR; in TCRdb, only in-frame clones are kept and a portion is missing. This repertoire shows over 100,000 clones, roughly 80% found once; its top ten account for less than 2.5%. Source material: PBMCs. The receptors here all came from a young man in good health and CMV-seronegative. CDR3s include the opening cysteine and the closing phenylalanine or tryptophan. D genes are given only for firm matches. For some rows the clone size is stated as once, few or many, or as a class when expanded; others skip it.

J gene	CDR3 length	D gene	V gene	clone size	CDR3 DNA	CDR3 protein
TRBJ2-7	15	-	TRBV21-1	-	TGTGCCAGCCACACGTGGAGACAGGGCGACCACGAGCAGTACTTC	CASHTWRQGDHEQYF
TRBJ2-5	17	TRBD2	TRBV9	once	TGTGCCAGCAGCGTAGGCCTAGCGGGGGGGCGACAAGAGACCCAGTACTTC	CASSVGLAGGRQETQYF
TRBJ2-7	13	TRBD1	TRBV2	-	TGTGCCAGCACACAGGGGCCGACCTACGAGCAGTACTTC	CASTQGPTYEQYF
TRBJ2-7	14	-	TRBV5-4	-	TGTGCCAGCAGCTTGGATGGCTTTCCGGGCGAGCAGTACTTC	CASSLDGFPGEQYF
TRBJ1-1	14	TRBD1	TRBV30	-	TGTGCCTGGAGCTCCGGGACAGGGGTGTTTGGAGCTTTCTTT	CAWSSGTGVFGAFF
TRBJ1-5	14	-	TRBV5-6	-	TGTGCCAGCAGCTTGCAGGGGTTCGCCAAGCCCCAACATTTT	CASSLQGFAKPQHF
TRBJ1-5	16	TRBD1	TRBV19	-	TGTGCCAGTACCCTAAACAGGGGACAGGGCAATCAGCCCCAGCATTTT	CASTLNRGQGNQPQHF
TRBJ2-5	14	-	TRBV29-1	-	TGCAGCGTTGAACCCAGGGGTTACCAAGAGACCCAGTACTTC	CSVEPRGYQETQYF
TRBJ1-6	15	TRBD1	TRBV9	-	TGTGCCAGCAGCGTGGAACAGGGGACGAATTCACCCCTCCACTTT	CASSVEQGTNSPLHF
TRBJ2-7	13	TRBD1	TRBV23-1	once	TGCGCCAGGAGCGACAGGGGGTTATACGAGCAGTACTTC	CARSDRGLYEQYF
TRBJ2-1	16	TRBD1	TRBV6-5	-	TGTGCCAGCAGTTTTAGGGTGGGACAGGGGAGCGATGAGCAGTTCTTC	CASSFRVGQGSDEQFF
TRBJ2-6	15	-	TRBV6-5	-	TGTGCCTGCAGTTCCCGGCGTCCTGGGGCCAACGGCCTGACTTTC	CACSSRRPGANGLTF
TRBJ2-5	15	TRBD2	TRBV19	-	TGTGCCAGTAGTTTTCCGCGGGGGGAATCAGAGACCCAGTACTTC	CASSFPRGESETQYF
TRBJ1-6	16	TRBD1	TRBV7-9	-	TGTGCCAGCAGCTTAGAAGGACAGGGGGCGGGTTCACCCCTCCACTTT	CASSLEGQGAGSPLHF
TRBJ1-2	15	TRBD1	TRBV9	-	TGTGCCAGCAGCTTAATCGGGACAGCTTCCTATGGCTACACCTTC	CASSLIGTASYGYTF
TRBJ2-7	16	-	TRBV9	-	TGTGCCAGCAGCCCCTCGGGGTTAGGAGTGACATCCGAGCAGTACTTC	CASSPSGLGVTSEQYF
TRBJ2-7	14	-	TRBV5-1	once	TGCGCCAGCAGCTTTAGAGGGTTCTCCTACGAGCAGTACTTC	CASSFRGFSYEQYF
TRBJ1-2	14	-	TRBV14	-	TGTGCCAGCAGCGAAGGACCAGGATTCTATGGCTACACCTTC	CASSEGPGFYGYTF